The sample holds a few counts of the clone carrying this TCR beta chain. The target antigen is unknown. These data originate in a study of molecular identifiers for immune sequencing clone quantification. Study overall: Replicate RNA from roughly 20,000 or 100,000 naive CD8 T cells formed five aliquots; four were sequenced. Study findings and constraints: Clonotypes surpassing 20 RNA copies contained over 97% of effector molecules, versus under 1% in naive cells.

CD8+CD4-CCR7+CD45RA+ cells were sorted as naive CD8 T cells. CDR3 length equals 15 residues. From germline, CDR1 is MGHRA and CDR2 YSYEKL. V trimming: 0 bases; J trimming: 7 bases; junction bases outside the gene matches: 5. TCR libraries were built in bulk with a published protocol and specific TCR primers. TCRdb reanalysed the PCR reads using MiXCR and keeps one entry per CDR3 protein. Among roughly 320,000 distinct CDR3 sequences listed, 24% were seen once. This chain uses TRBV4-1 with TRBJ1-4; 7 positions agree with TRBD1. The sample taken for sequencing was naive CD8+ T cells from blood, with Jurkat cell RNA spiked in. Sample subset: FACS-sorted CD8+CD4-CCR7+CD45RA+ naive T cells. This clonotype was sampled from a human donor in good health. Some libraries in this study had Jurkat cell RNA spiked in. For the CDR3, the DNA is TGCGCCAGCAGCCAAGATCGAGGGGACAGTGAAAAACTGTTTTTT. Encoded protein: CASSQDRGDSEKLFF.